This is a list of T cell receptor beta chains from one sample in a study of shared clonotypes between healthy human individuals. Measured with immunoSEQ multiplex PCR; TCRdb has only the in-frame clones, and not every one. Of about 500,000 clones listed, 70% to 80% are singletons. Material: PBMCs. These receptor sequences come from a woman aged 40 to 50 in good health. Some clones in this sample may be carry-over from other donors' samples. Each CDR3 is given with its conserved first and last residue. Fields, in order: D gene, V gene, J gene, CDR3 length, clone size, CDR3 protein, CDR3 DNA. The D gene is left open where the match is weak. Clone size appears in some rows only: once, few, many, or a class for an expanded clone.

D: TRBD1
V: TRBV4-1
J: TRBJ1-4
length: 16
size: once
CDR3: CASSPKRGGAGEKLFF
DNA: TGCGCCAGCAGCCCAAAAAGAGGGGGCGCCGGTGAAAAACTGTTTTTT

D: NA
V: TRBV6-6
J: TRBJ2-1
length: 16
size: NA
CDR3: CASSGLRGGSYNEQFF
DNA: TGTGCCAGCAGTGGACTGAGGGGGGGGTCCTACAATGAGCAGTTCTTC

D: NA
V: TRBV5-1
J: TRBJ1-1
length: 14
size: once
CDR3: CASTSWGRDTEAFF
DNA: TGCGCCAGCACCTCGTGGGGTAGGGACACTGAAGCTTTCTTT

D: NA
V: TRBV30
J: TRBJ1-5
length: 16
size: NA
CDR3: CAWSERQGKRDQPQHF
DNA: TGTGCCTGGAGTGAGCGGCAGGGAAAAAGGGATCAGCCCCAGCATTTT

D: NA
V: TRBV7-9
J: TRBJ2-7
length: 12
size: NA
CDR3: CASSVQVHEQYF
DNA: TGTGCCAGCAGCGTACAGGTCCACGAGCAGTACTTC

D: NA
V: TRBV10-3
J: TRBJ1-1
length: 12
size: NA
CDR3: CTIMGVKTEAFF
DNA: TGTACCATCATGGGAGTGAAAACTGAAGCTTTCTTT

D: NA
V: TRBV6-5
J: TRBJ2-6
length: 15
size: NA
CDR3: CASSRGLTGANVLTF
DNA: TGTGCCAGCAGTAGGGGTTTAACTGGGGCCAACGTCCTGACTTTC

D: NA
V: TRBV4-1
J: TRBJ1-2
length: 14
size: NA
CDR3: CASSLNQWDYGYTF
DNA: TGCGCCAGCAGCCTGAACCAATGGGACTATGGCTACACCTTC

D: NA
V: TRBV7-2
J: TRBJ2-3
length: 15
size: NA
CDR3: CASSTTGASTDTQYF
DNA: TGTGCCAGCAGCACCACCGGGGCGAGCACAGATACGCAGTATTTT

D: NA
V: TRBV20-1
J: TRBJ2-3
length: 11
size: NA
CDR3: CSAPLIATQYF
DNA: TGCAGTGCTCCCCTTATTGCCACGCAGTATTTT

D: NA
V: TRBV9
J: TRBJ2-3
length: 12
size: few
CDR3: CASSVDTDTQYF
DNA: TGTGCCAGCAGCGTAGATACAGATACGCAGTATTTT

D: NA
V: TRBV5-4
J: TRBJ1-1
length: 13
size: NA
CDR3: CASSAARNTEAFF
DNA: TGTGCCAGCAGCGCCGCCAGGAACACTGAAGCTTTCTTT

D: NA
V: TRBV2
J: TRBJ1-5
length: 15
size: NA
CDR3: CASTPGAWSNQPQHF
DNA: TGTGCCAGCACCCCAGGGGCATGGAGCAATCAGCCCCAGCATTTT

D: NA
V: TRBV6-6
J: TRBJ1-1
length: 12
size: once
CDR3: CASRLQRTEAFF
DNA: TGTGCCAGCAGACTACAGAGAACTGAAGCTTTCTTT

D: TRBD1
V: TRBV28
J: TRBJ2-7
length: 15
size: few
CDR3: CASSFPRGQGYEQYF
DNA: TGTGCCAGCAGTTTTCCCCGGGGACAGGGATACGAGCAGTACTTC

D: TRBD2
V: TRBV7-2
J: TRBJ2-7
length: 16
size: NA
CDR3: CASSLGGAGGVYEQYF
DNA: TGTGCCAGCAGCTTAGGCGGAGCGGGAGGGGTCTACGAGCAGTACTTC

D: NA
V: TRBV2
J: TRBJ1-1
length: 11
size: NA
CDR3: CASSPGPEAFF
DNA: TGTGCCAGCAGCCCTGGTCCTGAAGCTTTCTTT

D: NA
V: TRBV28
J: TRBJ1-1
length: 9
size: NA
CDR3: CASSQSSLF
DNA: TGTGCCAGCAGCCAATCGAGTCTCTTT

D: TRBD2
V: TRBV15
J: TRBJ2-3
length: 14
size: NA
CDR3: CATSGGGHTDTQYF
DNA: TGTGCCACCAGCGGGGGAGGGCACACAGATACGCAGTATTTT

D: NA
V: TRBV18
J: TRBJ2-7
length: 16
size: NA
CDR3: CASSPGLTGAWYEQYF
DNA: TGTGCCAGCTCACCGGGGCTGACGGGAGCGTGGTACGAGCAGTACTTC

D: TRBD2
V: TRBV4-2
J: TRBJ2-7
length: 16
size: NA
CDR3: CASSQDPSGSLYEQYF
DNA: TGTGCCAGCAGCCAAGATCCTAGCGGGAGTTTGTACGAGCAGTACTTC

D: NA
V: TRBV5-4
J: TRBJ1-3
length: 15
size: NA
CDR3: CASSLYRSSGNTIYF
DNA: TGTGCCAGCAGCTTGTACAGGAGCTCTGGAAACACCATATATTTT

D: NA
V: TRBV30
J: TRBJ2-6
length: 19
size: many
CDR3: CAWAEEGEALWAGANVLTF
DNA: TGTGCCTGGGCAGAAGAAGGAGAAGCCCTCTGGGCTGGGGCCAACGTCCTGACTTTC

D: NA
V: TRBV5-1
J: TRBJ2-7
length: 14
size: NA
CDR3: CASSLAGNSYEQYF
DNA: TGCGCCAGCAGCTTGGCCGGGAATTCGTACGAGCAGTACTTC

D: TRBD2
V: TRBV5-1
J: TRBJ2-1
length: 17
size: once
CDR3: CASSFPSGRGGYNEQFF
DNA: TGCGCCAGCAGCTTCCCTAGCGGGAGAGGGGGGTACAATGAGCAGTTCTTC

D: NA
V: TRBV18
J: TRBJ2-3
length: 14
size: NA
CDR3: CASSPLRYRDTQYF
DNA: TGTGCCAGCTCACCGCTTAGGTATAGAGATACGCAGTATTTT

D: TRBD2
V: TRBV7-8
J: TRBJ2-3
length: 16
size: few
CDR3: CASSTRLAGGTDTQYF
DNA: TGTGCCAGCAGCACGCGACTAGCGGGTGGCACAGATACGCAGTATTTT

D: TRBD1
V: TRBV29-1
J: TRBJ1-2
length: 13
size: NA
CDR3: CSVGVDRAAGYTF
DNA: TGCAGCGTTGGGGTGGACAGGGCCGCTGGCTACACCTTC

D: NA
V: TRBV28
J: TRBJ2-1
length: 15
size: NA
CDR3: CASSSHGSSGDEQFF
DNA: TGTGCCAGCAGTTCCCATGGGTCTAGTGGCGATGAGCAGTTCTTC

D: NA
V: TRBV28
J: TRBJ1-4
length: 15
size: once
CDR3: CASSLSGGWVEKLFF
DNA: TGTGCCAGCAGCCTCTCTGGGGGGTGGGTTGAAAAACTGTTTTTT

D: NA
V: TRBV18
J: TRBJ2-1
length: 15
size: NA
CDR3: CASSPLEGSYNEQFF
DNA: TGTGCCAGCTCACCATTGGAAGGGTCTTACAATGAGCAGTTCTTC

D: TRBD2
V: TRBV6-4
J: TRBJ2-3
length: 15
size: NA
CDR3: CASRAGTSDIDTQYF
DNA: TGTGCCAGCAGGGCCGGGACTAGCGACATAGATACGCAGTATTTT

D: NA
V: TRBV28
J: TRBJ1-2
length: 12
size: NA
CDR3: CASYNRIYGYTF
DNA: TGTGCCAGCTACAACAGGATATATGGCTACACCTTC

D: NA
V: TRBV6-6
J: TRBJ2-1
length: 14
size: NA
CDR3: CASKRGVGDNEQFF
DNA: TGTGCCAGCAAAAGGGGAGTTGGGGACAATGAGCAGTTCTTC

D: TRBD2
V: TRBV28
J: TRBJ2-4
length: 15
size: few
CDR3: CASSPSGDAKNIQYF
DNA: TGTGCCAGCAGCCCTAGCGGGGACGCCAAAAACATTCAGTACTTC

D: TRBD1
V: TRBV5-6
J: TRBJ2-5
length: 15
size: NA
CDR3: CASSLLTGPGETQYF
DNA: TGTGCCAGCAGCTTGCTGACAGGGCCAGGAGAGACCCAGTACTTC

D: TRBD1
V: TRBV7-2
J: TRBJ2-3
length: 14
size: many
CDR3: CASSRDRGSDTQYF
DNA: TGTGCCAGCAGCCGGGACAGGGGATCAGATACGCAGTATTTT

D: NA
V: TRBV5-6
J: TRBJ2-1
length: 13
size: once
CDR3: CASSLVLMSEQFF
DNA: TGTGCCAGCAGCTTGGTTTTAATGAGTGAGCAGTTCTTC

D: TRBD1
V: TRBV29-1
J: TRBJ2-1
length: 16
size: few
CDR3: CSVEDRRQGVYNEQFF
DNA: TGCAGCGTTGAAGATCGCAGACAGGGGGTTTACAATGAGCAGTTCTTC

D: NA
V: TRBV7-3
J: TRBJ2-2
length: 14
size: NA
CDR3: CASSLGRNTGELFF
DNA: TGTGCCAGCAGCTTGGGGAGGAACACCGGGGAGCTGTTTTTT

D: NA
V: TRBV29-1
J: TRBJ2-7
length: 14
size: NA
CDR3: CSVEGQGGPYEQYF
DNA: TGCAGCGTTGAAGGCCAGGGGGGACCCTACGAGCAGTACTTC

D: TRBD1
V: TRBV28
J: TRBJ2-7
length: 14
size: NA
CDR3: CASSFADRGLEQYF
DNA: TGTGCCAGCAGTTTCGCGGACAGGGGGCTCGAGCAGTACTTC

D: NA
V: TRBV6-5
J: TRBJ2-1
length: 14
size: NA
CDR3: CASKRLGPYNEQFF
DNA: TGTGCCAGCAAACGGCTGGGCCCTTACAATGAGCAGTTCTTC

D: NA
V: TRBV4-2
J: TRBJ2-2
length: 17
size: many
CDR3: CASSQDLLRTNTGELFF
DNA: TGTGCCAGCAGCCAAGATCTACTGCGAACGAACACCGGGGAGCTGTTTTTT

D: NA
V: TRBV5-4
J: TRBJ2-1
length: 15
size: NA
CDR3: CASSFGGISYNEQFF
DNA: TGTGCCAGCAGCTTCGGAGGGATCTCCTACAATGAGCAGTTCTTC

D: TRBD2
V: TRBV4-2
J: TRBJ2-3
length: 15
size: NA
CDR3: CASSQEAGRGDTQYF
DNA: TGTGCCAGCAGCCAGGAAGCGGGAAGAGGAGATACGCAGTATTTT

D: NA
V: TRBV18
J: TRBJ2-1
length: 15
size: NA
CDR3: CASSLWTGRETEQFF
DNA: TGTGCCAGCTCACTGTGGACAGGGAGGGAGACTGAGCAGTTCTTC

D: TRBD2
V: TRBV5-1
J: TRBJ2-1
length: 15
size: NA
CDR3: CASSPGLADYNEQFF
DNA: TGCGCCAGCAGCCCAGGACTAGCGGATTACAATGAGCAGTTCTTC

D: NA
V: TRBV19
J: TRBJ2-7
length: 14
size: NA
CDR3: CASSPGPPTYEQYF
DNA: TGTGCCAGTAGCCCAGGACCGCCTACCTACGAGCAGTACTTC

D: NA
V: TRBV7-2
J: TRBJ2-5
length: 15
size: NA
CDR3: CASSSSGVIGETQYF
DNA: TGTGCCAGCAGCTCATCTGGGGTTATCGGAGAGACCCAGTACTTC

D: NA
V: TRBV4-2
J: TRBJ2-7
length: 14
size: NA
CDR3: CASSQDIATYEQYF
DNA: TGTGCCAGCAGCCAAGATATAGCCACCTACGAGCAGTACTTC

D: TRBD1
V: TRBV30
J: TRBJ2-1
length: 14
size: NA
CDR3: CAWTAGQGVDKQFF
DNA: TGTGCCTGGACCGCGGGACAGGGGGTTGACAAGCAGTTCTTC

D: NA
V: TRBV14
J: TRBJ1-2
length: 12
size: NA
CDR3: CASSQVGYGYTF
DNA: TGTGCCAGCAGCCAAGTAGGGTATGGCTACACCTTC

D: NA
V: TRBV19
J: TRBJ2-2
length: 15
size: NA
CDR3: CASSIGGAYTGELFF
DNA: TGTGCCAGTAGTATAGGTGGGGCTTACACCGGGGAGCTGTTTTTT

D: NA
V: TRBV21-1
J: TRBJ2-2
length: 15
size: NA
CDR3: CASSDGQRNTGELFF
DNA: TGTGCCAGCAGCGATGGACAGAGGAACACCGGGGAGCTGTTTTTT